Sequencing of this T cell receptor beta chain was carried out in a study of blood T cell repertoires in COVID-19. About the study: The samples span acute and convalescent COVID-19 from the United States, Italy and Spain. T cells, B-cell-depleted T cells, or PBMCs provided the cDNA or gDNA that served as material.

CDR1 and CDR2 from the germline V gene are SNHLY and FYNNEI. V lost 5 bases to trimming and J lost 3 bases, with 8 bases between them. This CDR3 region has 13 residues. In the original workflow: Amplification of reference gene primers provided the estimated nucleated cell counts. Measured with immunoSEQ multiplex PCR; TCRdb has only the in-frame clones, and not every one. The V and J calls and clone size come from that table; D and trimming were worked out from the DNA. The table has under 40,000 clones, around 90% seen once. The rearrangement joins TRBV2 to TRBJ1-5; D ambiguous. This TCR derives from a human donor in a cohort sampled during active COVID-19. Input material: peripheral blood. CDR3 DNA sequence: TGTGCCAGCAGTTCCAGGTTCAATCAGCCCCAGCATTTT. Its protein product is CASSSRFNQPQHF. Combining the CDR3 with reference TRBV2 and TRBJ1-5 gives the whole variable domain EPEVTQTPSHQVTQMGQEVILRCVPISNHLYFYWYRQILGQKVEFLVSFYNNEISEKSEIFDDQFSVERPDGSNFTLKIRSTKLEDSAMYFCASSSRFNQPQHFGDGTRLSIL.